The source of this T cell receptor beta chain is a study of shared clonotypes between healthy human individuals (dated by TCRdb to the early 2020s). About the investigation overall: A couple of women and a few men aged 18 to 49 years were included in the cohort. For each donor, CD4 naive and CD4 memory were each run on three plates, CD8 naive on two plates, and CD8 memory on one plate. To increase sequencing depth and limit assay-specific biases, different laboratories used diverse techniques to prepare libraries and sequence TCR repertoires. Blood TCR repertoires of roughly five healthy adults were deeply sequenced to estimate repertoire size and the extent of clonotype sharing between individuals. Leukapheresis yielded between about 0.85 and 10 billion PBMCs per donor.

Summary of the overall study and its limitations: Incomplete sequencing was indicated by rarefaction of sorted-subset datasets, despite the large sequencing depth. Compared with non-shared clonotypes, clonotypes shared by all four sorted-subset donors had higher generation probabilities. Pairwise subsampling led to the expectation that sequencing depth would affect the degree of clonotype sharing among donors. Naive subsets generally had larger estimated clonotype richness than memory subsets did. Across four donors, around 5.4% of naive CD4, more than 3% of naive CD8, 2.3% of memory CD4, and over 0.35% of memory CD8 clonotypes were shared. Because the study included a small number of donors, the genetic and exposure-history diversity represented was limited. Sampling was restricted to blood, and TCR repertoires in tissues likely differ from the TCR repertoires found in blood.

TCR CDR3 regions were amplified from genomic DNA by multiplex PCR using the deep immunoSEQ assay. For each cell subset, the extracted genomic DNA was distributed evenly across all wells of several immunoSEQ 96-well plates, and each plate served as one replicate. For sorted subsets, around 0.2 ug of genomic DNA, equivalent to around 29,000 T cell genomes, went into each replicate PCR. The purified libraries were quantified using a Qubit 3.0 fluorometer, sized with a Bioanalyzer 2100, and then quantified again using the KAPA Library Quantification kit. A separate single-read 150-cycle Illumina NextSeq 550 flow cell was used to sequence each immunoSEQ 96-well plate. The authors' pipeline ran thus. Because the immunoSEQ output held only junctional sequences and lacked quality scores, the filtering could not match the filtering applied to full-length reads. To assign V/J genes and CDR3, sequences were annotated using PyIR, a Python wrapper for IgBLAST v1.9, with IMGT germline references. Reads with weak V/J assignments (E-value above 1e-6), missing CDR3, stop codons, out-of-frame junctions, or ambiguous translated residues were removed. V3J clonotypes were defined as sequences sharing an identical inferred V gene, J gene, and CDR3 amino acid sequence. To compute the percentage overlap between repertoires, the number of shared unique clonotypes was divided by the size of the smaller repertoire. RTK rarefaction, the Chao1 estimator, and Recon v2.1 estimates of unobserved clonotypes were used to assess repertoire richness. OLGA was used to compute generation probabilities for all TCRbeta clonotypes that the gDNA method yielded from several donors. TCRdb provides this immuneACCESS table in a form limited to in-frame rearrangements. Some clones are lacking; in checked studies, under half of them reflect an unresolved V gene, and why the rest are absent is not known. The DNA was the basis for D and trimming; V, J and clone size are from that table. This sample lists around 1 million clones; 76% were detected once. Jointly, the top ten make up about 1.5% of the sample.

As to this clone: This receptor's antigen is unknown. No base quality information exists; no much larger clone differs at one position.

The CDR3 holds 14 amino acids from the cysteine to the phenylalanine. Of the read, only the CDR3 DNA is kept; its 42 bases are in frame from base 1. Trimming takes 1 base from V and 1 base from J, and the germline ends sit 5 bases apart. The germline V gene specifies KGHSH as CDR1 and LQKENI as CDR2. The donors were healthy, HIV-negative adults who had no recently reported acute infections or vaccinations. Only Caucasian adults living in Nashville, Tennessee, USA were represented among the donors. CD4+ T cells were enriched through magnetic negative selection, after which naive cells were positively selected on CD45RA and the remaining negative fraction served as the memory subset. Blood was collected by leukapheresis, and PBMCs were isolated by Ficoll-Histopaque density gradient centrifugation and then cryopreserved in liquid nitrogen vapor phase. Purity and quantity of every magnetically sorted T cell population were checked by analytical flow cytometry. From each sorted fraction, genomic DNA was isolated and quantified by UV absorbance on a Nanodrop 2000c.

The rearrangement combines TRBV18 with TRBJ2-1, with no reliable assignment of the D segment. The sequenced sample consisted of memory CD4+ T cells sorted from blood. What the cell subset or site label conveys for this sample: CD45RA-negative fraction. This clonotype was obtained from a man aged 18 to 35 in good health. The CDR3 region has the sequence CASSPRESYNEQFF. The DNA is as follows: TGTGCCAGCTCACCACGAGAGTCCTACAATGAGCAGTTCTTC.